This T cell receptor (beta chain) originates from a study of shared clonotypes between healthy human individuals (dated by TCRdb to the early 2020s). Study-wide context: The cohort included three men and a couple of women between 18 and 49 years of age. Between about 0.85 and 9.5 billion PBMCs per donor were obtained by leukapheresis. For each donor, three plates each were used for CD4 naive and CD4 memory, two plates were used for CD8 naive, and one plate was used for CD8 memory. To estimate repertoire size and how much clonotype sharing occurs between individuals, the study deeply sequenced the blood TCR repertoires of roughly 5 healthy adults. Libraries were prepared and TCR repertoires were sequenced by different laboratories using diverse techniques, in order to increase sequencing depth and limit assay-specific biases. Study-wide findings and limitations: Because the study included only a small number of donors, the genetic and exposure-history diversity represented was limited. Larger estimated clonotype richness was generally found for naive subsets than for memory subsets. Only blood was sampled, and tissue TCR repertoires likely differ from those in blood. Incomplete sequencing was indicated by rarefaction of sorted-subset datasets, despite the large sequencing depth. Higher generation probabilities were observed for clonotypes shared by all four sorted-subset donors than for non-shared clonotypes. Approximately 5% of naive CD4, 3.5% of naive CD8, 2% to 2.5% of memory CD4, and about 0.4% of memory CD8 clonotypes were shared across several donors. Pairwise subsampling indicated that sequencing depth was expected to affect the degree of clonotype sharing among donors.

Remarks on this clone: Its cognate antigen has yet to be identified. Per-nucleotide qualities are absent, and no much larger clonotype sits a single base away.

The donors were healthy, HIV-negative adults with no recently reported acute infections or vaccinations. Every donor was a Caucasian adult living in Nashville, Tennessee, USA. Magnetic negative selection was used to enrich CD4+ T cells, after which naive cells were positively selected on CD45RA and the negative fraction became the memory subset. Blood was collected by leukapheresis, and PBMCs were isolated by Ficoll-Histopaque density gradient centrifugation and then cryopreserved in liquid nitrogen vapor phase. Analytical flow cytometry was used to check the purity and quantity of each magnetically sorted T cell population. Genomic DNA was isolated from every sorted fraction and measured by UV absorbance on a Nanodrop 2000c. CDR1 SGHDT and CDR2 YYEEEE are derived from the germline V gene. Trimmed from V: 6 bases; trimmed from J: 3 bases; junction bases lacking a gene match: 10. Its CDR3 holds 16 amino acids, cysteine through phenylalanine. Just CDR3 DNA is preserved here, 48 bases in frame from base 1.

TCR CDR3 regions were amplified from genomic DNA by multiplex PCR using the deep immunoSEQ assay. Genomic DNA extracted from each cell subset was distributed evenly over all wells of several immunoSEQ 96-well plates, and each plate served as one replicate. For sorted subsets, each replicate PCR was loaded with roughly 190 ng genomic DNA, equivalent to 25,000 to 35,000 T cell genomes. The purified libraries were quantified using a Qubit 3.0 fluorometer, sized with a Bioanalyzer 2100, and then quantified again using the KAPA Library Quantification kit. A separate single-read 150-cycle Illumina NextSeq 550 flow cell was used to sequence each immunoSEQ 96-well plate. For the original study's pipeline: Because the immunoSEQ output included only junctional sequences and no quality scores, the filtering could not be the same as the filtering used for full-length reads. Sequences were annotated with PyIR, a Python wrapper for IgBLAST v1.9, and V/J genes and CDR3 were assigned using IMGT germline references. Reads with weak V/J assignments (E-value above 1e-6), missing CDR3, stop codons, out-of-frame junctions, or ambiguous translated residues were removed. A V3J clonotype was defined by an identical inferred V gene, J gene, and CDR3 amino acid sequence. Percentage overlap between repertoires was calculated by dividing the number of shared unique clonotypes by the size of the smaller repertoire. Repertoire richness was assessed with RTK rarefaction, the Chao1 estimator, and Recon v2.1 estimates of unobserved clonotypes. For all TCRbeta clonotypes obtained by the gDNA method from a few donors, generation probabilities were computed with OLGA. In TCRdb, the immuneACCESS table is reduced to in-frame sequences with V and J assigned. These tables do not hold every clone; where another copy was compared, an unresolved V gene accounts for under half, and the others remain unexplained. The D gene and trimming were derived from the DNA, and the V and J assignments and clone size from that table. In all, the sample holds some 2.3 million clones, and roughly 93% of those were seen once. The biggest ten clones account for 0.39% of the sample.

This sequence was found in a man aged 18 to 35 in good health. Some clones in this sample may be carry-over from other donors' samples. Source material: naive CD4+ T cells from PBMCs. Reading the label with the study, this specimen's cell subset or site is: CD45RA+ positively selected. The chain joins TRBV5-6 to TRBJ2-3; TRBD2 lines up with 10 middle nucleotides. In nucleotide form, the sequence is TGTGCCAGCACCCCGGGACTAGCGCGTTCGACAGATACGCAGTATTTT. Translation gives CASTPGLARSTDTQYF.